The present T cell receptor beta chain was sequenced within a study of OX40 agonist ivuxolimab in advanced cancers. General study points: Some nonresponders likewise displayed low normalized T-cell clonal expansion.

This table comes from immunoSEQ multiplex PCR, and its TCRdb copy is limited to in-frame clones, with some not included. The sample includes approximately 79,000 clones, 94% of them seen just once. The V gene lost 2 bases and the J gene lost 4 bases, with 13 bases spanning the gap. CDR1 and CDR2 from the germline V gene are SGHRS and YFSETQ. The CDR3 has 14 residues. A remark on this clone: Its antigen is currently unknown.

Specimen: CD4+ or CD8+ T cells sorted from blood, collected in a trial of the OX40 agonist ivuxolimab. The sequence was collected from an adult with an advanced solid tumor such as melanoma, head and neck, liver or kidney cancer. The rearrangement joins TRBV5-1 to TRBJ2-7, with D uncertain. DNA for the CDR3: TGCGCCAGCAGCTTTTCGGGTCAATTGTACGAGCAGTACTTC. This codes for CASSFSGQLYEQYF.